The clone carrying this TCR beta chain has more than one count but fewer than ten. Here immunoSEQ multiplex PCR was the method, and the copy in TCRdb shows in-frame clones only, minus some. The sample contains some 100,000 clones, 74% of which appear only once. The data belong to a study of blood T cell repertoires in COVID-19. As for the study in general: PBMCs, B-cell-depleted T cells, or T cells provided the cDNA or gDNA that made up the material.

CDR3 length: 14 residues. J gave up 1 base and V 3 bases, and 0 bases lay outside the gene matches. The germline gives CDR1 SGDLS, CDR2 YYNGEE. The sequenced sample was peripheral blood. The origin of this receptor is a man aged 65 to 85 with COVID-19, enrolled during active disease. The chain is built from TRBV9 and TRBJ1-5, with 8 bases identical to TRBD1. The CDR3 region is CASSAGGSNQPQHF. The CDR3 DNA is TGTGCCAGCAGCGCAGGGGGCAGCAATCAGCCCCAGCATTTT.